Included here is one T cell receptor beta chain sequence, with context. Its antigen is unknown. A much larger clone differs from this one at a single base, so this may be a read error. The data belong to a study of Graves' ophthalmopathy and Graves' hyperthyroidism (dated by TCRdb to the late 2010s). About the full investigation: Peripheral blood samples were taken at the time of initial diagnosis, before any treatment was given. The independent validation cohort included 18 to 20 hyperthyroidism patients plus 17 patients who later progressed from hyperthyroidism to ophthalmopathy. Following sample collection, hyperthyroidism patients were given methimazole at a starting dose of 30 mg daily, and ophthalmopathy patients were given high-dose intravenous methylprednisolone. To explore V-J signatures that separate ophthalmopathy from hyperthyroidism, a discovery set of about a hundred patients was enrolled, consisting of approximately 44 with ophthalmopathy and some 56 with stable hyperthyroidism. The approximately 98 discovery patients were randomly divided into training and test sets at a 7:3 ratio. In total, 135 blood samples were TCR-sequenced: under 45 ophthalmopathy, under 80 hyperthyroidism and approximately 17 hyperthyroidism-to-ophthalmopathy patients. In over 5 hyperthyroidism patients, the T-cell repertoire of thyroid tissue was compared with the T-cell repertoire of blood. TCR beta repertoire signatures were used to distinguish Graves' ophthalmopathy from Graves' hyperthyroidism and to predict progression to ophthalmopathy.

The CDR3 numbers 12 residues from cysteine through phenylalanine. Solely the CDR3 DNA is kept, with 36 bases framed from the first base. The germline V gene encodes CDR1 DFQATT and CDR2 SNEGSKA (reference sequence). A patient counted as having stable hyperthyroidism if there was no progression to ophthalmopathy within 18 months of follow-up. The hyperthyroidism patients were 18 to 65 years old and newly diagnosed, with a disease duration of less than 2 months. Anyone with other autoimmune diseases, uncontrolled infections, pregnancy or lactation was excluded from the study. Diagnosis relied on clinical symptoms, serum thyroxine, TRAb, thyroid ultrasound and orbital computed tomography. PBMCs were isolated from about 9.1 ml of fresh peripheral blood by Ficoll-Paque density gradient centrifugation. Total RNA was extracted with Trizol reagent and quality-checked on an Agilent 2100 Bioanalyzer. TCR beta CDR3 regions were amplified from RNA transcripts for repertoire sequencing. A first-round RT-PCR used HTBI primers with the Qiagen OneStep RT-PCR kit, followed by a second-round multiplex PCR, size selection and purification. Sequencing of the libraries was carried out on an Illumina HiSeq2000 in paired-end mode with 100 bp reads. From the authors' description of their analysis: SOAPnuke was used to process the reads, throwing out any read that had adapters, had uncalled bases, had a mean Phred below 15, or lacked an exact constant-primer or identifier match. COPE v1.2.5 was used to merge the high-quality paired reads. Each unique nucleotide sequence was defined as a clonotype, and clonotypes were aligned to IMGT TRB V, D and J references with MiTCR v1.1. Analysis was restricted to V-J combinations with a frequency above 0.0001, which covered 98% to 99.2% of repertoires. For each V-J combination, a TCR clonal expansion and chaos score was defined as the ratio of F50 clonal expansion to chaos observed in the TCRdist matrix. Welch's t-statistics and random forest were used to narrow the features down to approximately 13 V-J combinations, which were then fed into a naive Bayes classifier. The similarity between thyroid and blood repertoires was quantified using the Morisita-Horn index. TCRdb redid the processing of the public reads, applying fastp at Q25 and MiXCR, and retained in-frame beta chains. Each CDR3 protein gets just one entry, which takes the most common genes and DNA from the rows behind it. The V and J calls follow TCRdb's processing rather than the paper's. Across this sample there are 600,000 to 650,000 distinct CDR3 sequences, with 22% seen only once. The top ten clones comprise approximately 6.5% of the sample.

Paper-wide results and their limitations: In cross-validation, the 13-signature model distinguished ophthalmopathy from stable hyperthyroidism with nearly 90% sensitivity and 81.08% specificity, and in the test set the corresponding values were about 80% and 75%. No statistical method was used to predetermine the sample size, and group allocation was not hidden from the investigators. Most expanded thyroid clonotypes with a frequency above 0.001 also appeared in blood, which suggests that blood repertoires may reflect the immune response in the thyroid. In validation, the model predicted ophthalmopathy progression with 70.59% sensitivity and roughly 72% specificity; some 13 predicted patients were CT-confirmed with GO in a median of around 6 months.

Sequencing was done on a sample of peripheral blood. The chain uses TRBV20-1 and TRBJ1-5, with 7 bases aligning to TRBD1. This TCR derives from a woman younger than 35 with stable Graves' hyperthyroidism. Some clones in this sample may be carry-over from other donors' samples. Donor details come from another sample of the same person, matched by shared clones. The DNA reads as follows: TGCAGTGCTGAACAGGGGAATCATCCCCAGCATTTT. Its protein product is CSAEQGNHPQHF.